Described below is a single T cell receptor (beta chain) sequence and its context. Autoimmune disease history or systemic immunosuppression meant exclusion. This entry is derived from a study of OX40 agonist ivuxolimab in advanced cancers. Study-level information: Every patient in dose escalation had hepatocellular carcinoma, melanoma, renal cell or head and neck cancer.

TCRdb keeps only in-frame clones here, not all; method: immunoSEQ multiplex PCR. The data show around 40,000 clones, around 86% seen once. Sequenced here: CD4+ or CD8+ T cells sorted from blood, sampled in a trial of the OX40 agonist ivuxolimab. The sequence derives from an adult with an advanced solid tumor such as melanoma, head and neck, liver or kidney cancer.

The CDR3 DNA follows: TGTGCCAGCAGTTCCTTCGGTTACAATGAGCAGTTCTTC. Translation: CASSSFGYNEQFF. The chain joins TRBV2 to TRBJ2-1; D is ambiguous. The ends were cut back, 5 bases at V and 4 bases at J, with 9 bases in the middle. Germline CDR1 reads SNHLY; CDR2 reads FYNNEI. The CDR3 covers 13 residues.